The clone carrying this T cell receptor beta chain was seen a single time. The source of the sample is a study of cytomegalovirus exposure and HLA in healthy donors. The PCR used 60 Vbeta and 13 Jbeta primers. Generated by immunoSEQ multiplex PCR, the TCRdb table keeps only in-frame clones and is missing some. The sample has 180,000 or so clones, 75% to 90% seen once. The CDR3 runs to 11 residues. The germline CDR1 and CDR2 sequences are MDHEN and SYDVKM. The germline V and J ends were trimmed by 8 bases and 5 bases, with 10 bases remaining between them. Sample: PBMCs. The sequence was collected from a woman aged 50 to 60 in good health and CMV-seropositive. The chain joins TRBV28 to TRBJ2-7; possible D gene TRBD2, 5 bases. DNA for the CDR3: TGTGCCAGCCGAGGGATCCACGAGCAGTACTTC. The encoded protein is CASRGIHEQYF. The variable domain in full, completed from reference TRBV28 and TRBJ2-7, reads DVKVTQSSRYLVKRTGEKVFLECVQDMDHENMFWYRQDPGLGLRLIYFSYDVKMKEKGDIPEGYSVSREKKERFSLILESASTNQTSMYLCASRGIHEQYFGPGTRLTVT.